This T cell receptor (beta chain) was sequenced during a study of blood T cell repertoires in COVID-19 (dated by TCRdb to the early 2020s). For context, the study as a whole: Samples covering the acute and convalescent phases of COVID-19 were provided by collaborators in the United States, Italy and Spain. The dataset comprised deeply sampled blood TCRbeta repertoires from subjects exposed to, actively infected with, or recovered from COVID-19. The sample metadata nearly always contained a de-identified subject ID, COVID-19 status, age in years and sex. The samples were drawn from the first 160 participants of the ongoing ImmuneRACE study and from about 1,200 subjects provided by 6 global collaborators. The prospective study material was composed of cDNA or gDNA derived from T cells, B-cell-depleted T cells, or PBMCs. The repertoires were released in a freely available public database meant as a resource for research on the immune response to SARS-CoV-2. Where available, HLA class I and class II types were obtained from metadata supplied by the sample provider rather than from assay-based typing. General findings and caveats noted by the study authors: How much clinical and demographic metadata was included differed by source and by participant, and the metadata was provided uncurated.

Enrolling through a virtual design, the prospective study's participants ranged in age from about 18 to 89 years and lived across about two dozen United States geographic areas. In the prospective study, cohorts were assigned on the basis of participant-reported clinical history obtained from a screening survey and a study questionnaire. Recovered participants in ImmuneRACE Cohort 3 were defined by two consecutive negative NP/OP PCR tests, clearance by a healthcare professional, or resolution of symptoms. In the prospective study, mobile phlebotomists collected whole blood, serum and a nasopharyngeal or oropharyngeal swab from each participant. Additional blood draws and questionnaires over an approximately two-month period could optionally be provided by prospective study participants. Before DNA extraction, prospective study blood samples were shipped either frozen or at room temperature. The germline V gene supplies CDR1 MDHEN and CDR2 SYDVKM. The CDR3 covers 15 residues, taking in both the cysteine and the phenylalanine. Kept here is only the CDR3 DNA, which spans 45 bases and is read in frame from base 1. V loses 4 bases at its end and J loses 7 bases; junction bases beyond the gene matches: 5.

TCRbeta CDR3 regions were amplified from genomic DNA using the immunoSEQ Assay, a bias-controlled multiplex PCR. In the source study's methods: The number of nucleated cells in each sample was estimated from the amplification of reference gene primers within the assay. To quantify the absolute abundance of each unique TCRbeta CDR3 rearrangement, sequence reads were collapsed and filtered. For each sample, productive Simpson clonality was calculated by taking the square root of Simpson's diversity index across productive rearrangements. Held by TCRdb, this immuneACCESS table contains in-frame sequences only and omits some clones. Under half of the omission traces to an unresolved V gene where checked; the cause of the rest is unknown. V and J calls and clone size come straight from that table; D and trimming were deduced from the DNA. This sample comprises 250,000 or so clones, around nine tenths of them detected only once. The leading ten clones occupy less than 3% of the sample.

Remarks on this clone: It has no known antigen specificity. Per-base qualities were not stored, and no clone one base away is much larger.

The sequencing sample was made of PBMCs or T cells enriched from blood (not recorded which). This TCR derives from a young woman who had recovered from COVID-19. The sequence links TRBV28 to TRBJ2-1, and 12 bases in between align with TRBD2. Here is the DNA: TGTGCCAGCAGTTCAAGACTAGCGGGAGAAAATGAGCAGTTCTTC. Its coded protein is CASSSRLAGENEQFF.